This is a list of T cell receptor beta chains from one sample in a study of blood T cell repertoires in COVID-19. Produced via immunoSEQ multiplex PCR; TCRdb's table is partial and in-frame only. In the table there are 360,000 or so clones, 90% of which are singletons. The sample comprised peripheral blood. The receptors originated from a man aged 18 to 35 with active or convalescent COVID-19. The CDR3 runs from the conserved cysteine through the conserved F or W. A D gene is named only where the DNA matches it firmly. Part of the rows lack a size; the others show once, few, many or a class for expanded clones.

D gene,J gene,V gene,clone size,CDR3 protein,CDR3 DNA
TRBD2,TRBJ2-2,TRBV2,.,CASSFTGTRDTGELFF,TGTGCCAGCAGTTTCACCGGGACTAGAGACACCGGGGAGCTGTTTTTT
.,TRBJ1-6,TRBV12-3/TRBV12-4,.,CASSATSRSLHF,TGTGCCAGCAGTGCCACCTCACGGTCCCTCCACTTT
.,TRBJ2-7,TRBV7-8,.,CASSLQGYGPEQYF,TGTGCCAGCAGCTTACAGGGGTATGGGCCCGAGCAGTACTTC
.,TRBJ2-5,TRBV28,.,CASRVGGFIQETQYF,TGTGCCAGCCGGGTCGGCGGGTTTATCCAAGAGACCCAGTACTTC
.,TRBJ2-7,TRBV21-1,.,CASRTLTGTKYEQYF,TGTGCCAGCAGAACTTTGACAGGGACCAAGTACGAGCAGTACTTC
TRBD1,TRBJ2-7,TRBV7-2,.,CASFQGQTYEQYF,TGTGCCAGCTTTCAGGGACAGACCTACGAGCAGTACTTC
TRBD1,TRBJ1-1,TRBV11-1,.,CASSWIQGSHTEAFF,TGTGCCAGCAGCTGGATACAGGGGAGTCACACTGAAGCTTTCTTT
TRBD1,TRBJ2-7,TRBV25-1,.,CASSPPDRYTYEQYF,TGTGCCAGCAGTCCTCCGGACAGGTACACCTACGAGCAGTACTTC
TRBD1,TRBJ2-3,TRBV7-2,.,CASSRDRGTDTQYF,TGTGCCAGCAGCAGGGACAGGGGCACAGATACGCAGTATTTT
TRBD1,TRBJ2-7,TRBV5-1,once,CASSPHPGTGTWEQYF,TGCGCCAGCAGCCCGCACCCCGGGACAGGAACATGGGAGCAGTACTTC
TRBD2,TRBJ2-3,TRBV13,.,CASSRTGLAGGITDTQYF,TGTGCCAGCAGCCGGACGGGACTAGCGGGAGGAATCACAGATACGCAGTATTTT
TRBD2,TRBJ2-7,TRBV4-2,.,CASSHRLAGAEQYF,TGTGCCAGCAGCCACCGACTAGCGGGAGCCGAGCAGTACTTC
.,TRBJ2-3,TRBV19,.,CASSWAGKTDTQYF,TGTGCCAGTAGTTGGGCAGGGAAGACAGATACGCAGTATTTT
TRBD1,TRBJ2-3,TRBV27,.,CASCPRGQIDTQYF,TGTGCCAGCTGTCCTAGGGGGCAAATAGATACGCAGTATTTT
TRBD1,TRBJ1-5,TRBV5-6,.,CASSKDRGRNQPQHF,TGTGCCAGCAGCAAGGACAGGGGGCGCAATCAGCCCCAGCATTTT
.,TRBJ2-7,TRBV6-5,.,CASSYSTQGYEQYF,TGTGCCAGCAGTTACTCGACCCAGGGGTACGAGCAGTACTTC
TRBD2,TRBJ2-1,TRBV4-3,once,CASSQATSGESQFF,TGCGCCAGCAGCCAAGCGACTAGCGGGGAATCTCAGTTCTTC
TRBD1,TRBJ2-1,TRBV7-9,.,CASRYSGTGGNEQFF,TGTGCCAGCAGATACTCCGGGACAGGGGGCAATGAGCAGTTCTTC
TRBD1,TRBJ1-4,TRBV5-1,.,CASSWGTGREKLFF,TGCGCCAGCAGCTGGGGGACAGGGCGGGAAAAACTGTTTTTT
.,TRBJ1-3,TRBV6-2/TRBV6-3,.,CASSRILSGNTIYF,TGTGCCAGCAGCCGTATACTCTCTGGAAACACCATATATTTT
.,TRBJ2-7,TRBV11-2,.,CASSSSVVVHEQYF,TGTGCCAGCAGCTCGAGTGTGGTAGTCCACGAGCAGTACTTC
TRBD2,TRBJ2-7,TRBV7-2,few,CASSFLLAGGRSYEQYF,TGTGCCAGCAGCTTTCTTCTAGCGGGGGGCAGATCCTACGAGCAGTACTTC
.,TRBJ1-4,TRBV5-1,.,CASRVAQGSWFF,.
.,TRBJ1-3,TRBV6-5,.,CASSQGSGNTIYF,TGTGCCAGCAGCCAGGGTTCGGGAAACACCATATATTTT
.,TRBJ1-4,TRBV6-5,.,CASSLRGVHEKLFF,TGTGCCAGCAGCCTCAGGGGAGTTCATGAAAAACTGTTTTTT
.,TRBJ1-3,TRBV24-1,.,CATSDFSSGNTIYF,TGTGCCACCAGTGATTTCTCTTCTGGCAACACCATATATTTT
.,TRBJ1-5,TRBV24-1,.,CATSDPGRDQPQHF,TGTGCCACCAGTGATCCCGGGAGAGATCAGCCCCAGCATTTT
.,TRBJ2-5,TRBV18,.,CASSRYQETQYF,TGTGCCAGCTCGCGGTACCAAGAGACCCAGTACTTC
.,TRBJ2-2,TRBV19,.,CASSIAPGRGELFF,TGTGCCAGTAGTATAGCTCCAGGGCGAGGGGAGCTGTTTTTT
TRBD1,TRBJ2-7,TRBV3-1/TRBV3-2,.,CASSGRDRGLSSYEQYF,TGTGCCAGCAGCGGCCGGGACAGGGGGCTCTCTTCCTACGAGCAGTACTTC
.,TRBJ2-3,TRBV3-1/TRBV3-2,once,CASSHTGPAADTQYF,TGTGCCAGCAGTCACACAGGGCCCGCAGCAGATACGCAGTATTTT